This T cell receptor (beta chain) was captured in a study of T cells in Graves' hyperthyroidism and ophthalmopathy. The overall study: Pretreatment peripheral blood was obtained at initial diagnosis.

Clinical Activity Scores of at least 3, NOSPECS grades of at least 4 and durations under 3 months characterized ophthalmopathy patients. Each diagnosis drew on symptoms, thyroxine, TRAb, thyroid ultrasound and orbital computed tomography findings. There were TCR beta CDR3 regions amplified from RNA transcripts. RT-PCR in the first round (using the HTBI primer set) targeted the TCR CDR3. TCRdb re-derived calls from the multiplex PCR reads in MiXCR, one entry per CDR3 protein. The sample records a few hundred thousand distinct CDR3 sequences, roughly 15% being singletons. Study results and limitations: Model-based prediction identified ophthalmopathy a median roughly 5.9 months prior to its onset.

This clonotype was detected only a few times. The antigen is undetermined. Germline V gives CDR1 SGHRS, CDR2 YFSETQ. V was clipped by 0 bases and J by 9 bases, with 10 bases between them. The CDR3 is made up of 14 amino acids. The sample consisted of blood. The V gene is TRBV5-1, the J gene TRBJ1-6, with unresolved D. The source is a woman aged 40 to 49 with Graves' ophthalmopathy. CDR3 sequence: CASSLEVNSSPLHF. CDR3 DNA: TGCGCCAGCAGCTTGGAGGTTAACAGTTCACCCCTCCACTTT.